This TCR beta chain was sequenced during a study of naive and memory T cell subsets. The study's findings and limits: Possibly reflecting memory cells re-expressing CD45RA, a few larger clonotypes occurred in naive repertoires, especially CD8.

Both TRBC1 and TRBC2 were covered by a beta constant-region primer of two equimolar oligonucleotides. Nested alpha and beta constant-region primers with the SP2 primer drove four PCR rounds on ligated cDNA. An oligonucleotide with the SP2 primer and a 12-nucleotide UMI was ligated to the cDNA 3' end. TCRdb fed the UMI-ligation and nested PCR reads into MiXCR, producing one record per CDR3 protein. The table records over 110,000 distinct CDR3 sequences, 15% to 25% of them present only once. Overnight CMV lysate stimulation of fresh PBMCs defined donor CMV status by CD4+ IFNgamma. This clonotype was observed a few times. Its antigen is unknown. The V and J ends lost 1 base and 8 bases respectively, with 10 bases between them. The germline V gene encodes CDR1 SGDLS and CDR2 YYNGEE. The CDR3 length is 13 residues.

The sample was naive CD8+ T cells from blood. This clonotype originated in a human donor in good health. The chain links TRBV9 to TRBJ1-3; no clear D gene. The CDR3 here is CASSVFALDTIYF. The CDR3 nucleotides read TGTGCCAGCAGCGTATTCGCATTGGACACCATATATTTT.